Each of the 17 T cell receptor beta chains below was sequenced from the same sample in a study of blood T cell repertoires in COVID-19. The table came from immunoSEQ multiplex PCR; TCRdb's copy has only in-frame clones and leaves some out. This sample has tens of thousands of clones, with roughly 76% found just once. Sequenced input: peripheral blood. These receptors originate from a woman aged 45-65 years with acute or convalescent COVID-19.

The chain joins TRBV9 to TRBJ2-4, with D perhaps matching TRBD2 (6 bases). The CDR3 loop spans 15 amino acids. The germline V gene has CDR1 SGDLS and CDR2 YYNGEE. The germline V and J ends were trimmed by 1 base and 9 bases, with 17 bases remaining between them. CDR3 region: CASSVYGGQGGIQYF. The CDR3 DNA sequence: TGTGCCAGCAGCGTATACGGCGGCCAGGGAGGCATTCAGTACTTC.

The chain employs TRBV28 and TRBJ2-1; 12 bases align to TRBD2. The CDR3 sequence is 18 residues long. Germline CDR1 is MDHEN and CDR2 is SYDVKM. Trimming took 3 bases from V and 4 from J; bases not matched to a gene: 10. CDR3 loop: CASSFLWSSGGVYNEQFF. In nucleotides, the CDR3 is TGTGCCAGCAGTTTTCTTTGGTCTAGCGGGGGGGTTTACAATGAGCAGTTCTTC.

This clone was recorded a few times. This rearrangement joins TRBV7-9 to TRBJ2-2; 13 bases are a match to TRBD2. The CDR3 loop spans 18 amino acids. Losses at the gene ends were 4 bases for V and 1 base for J; bases not matched to a gene: 6. CDR1 and CDR2 (germline): SEHNR, FQNEAQ (reference sequence). CDR3: CASSWGLAGTGNTGELFF. CDR3 in DNA: TGTGCCAGCAGCTGGGGACTAGCGGGGACCGGGAACACCGGGGAGCTGTTTTTT.

The chain uses TRBV5-5 and TRBJ1-1; D remains unclear. The V end lost 5 bases, the J end lost 8 bases, and 16 bases lay between the germline ends. The CDR3 has 13 residues. Germline CDR1 is SGHKS and CDR2 is YYEKEE (reference sequence). The CDR3 region is CASRASSSTEAFF. The CDR3 DNA follows: TGTGCCAGCAGAGCGAGCAGTTCCACGGAAGCTTTCTTT.

This chain connects TRBV10-3 to TRBJ1-1; D is perhaps TRBD1 (6 bases). Germline lookup yields CDR1 ENHRY and CDR2 SYGVKD. This CDR3 comprises 16 residues. V dropped 2 bases and J dropped 1 base, with 14 bases sitting between them. The CDR3 bases are TGTGCCATCAGTGAGGCGAAACCGGGACAGAACACTGAAGCTTTCTTT. It codes for CAISEAKPGQNTEAFF.

The chain uses TRBV5-1 and TRBJ1-6; tentative D call: TRBD1 (6 bases). V was clipped by 0 bases and J by 5 bases, with 6 bases between them. CDR3 length: 14 residues. Germline V gene lookup returns CDR1 SGHRS and CDR2 YFSETQ. The CDR3 DNA reads TGCGCCAGCAGCTTGGCAGGGGATAATTCACCCCTCCACTTT. Its translation is CASSLAGDNSPLHF. Combining the CDR3 with reference TRBV5-1 and TRBJ1-6 gives the whole variable domain KAGVTQTPRYLIKTRGQQVTLSCSPISGHRSVSWYQQTPGQGLQFLFEYFSETQRNKGNFPGRFSGRQFSNSRSEMNVSTLELGDSALYLCASSLAGDNSPLHFGNGTRLTVT.

This CDR3 is CASSSLSSGGARNEQFF. CDR3 DNA sequence: TGTGCCAGCAGTTCCCTAAGTAGCGGGGGGGCCCGGAATGAGCAGTTCTTC. The chain employs TRBV28 and TRBJ2-1; 11 nucleotides match TRBD2. The germline gives CDR1 MDHEN, CDR2 SYDVKM. Trimming at V came to 4 bases and at J to 7 bases, leaving 12 bases not matched to a gene. The CDR3 totals 17 residues.

The rearrangement uses TRBV5-1 and TRBJ1-2, with 10 nucleotides matching TRBD1. The V and J ends lost 0 bases and 6 bases, in that order; junction bases with no gene match: 14. Germline V gene data show CDR1 as SGHRS and CDR2 as YFSETQ. The length of the CDR3 is 18 residues. CDR3 protein: CASSLEASGQGRTNGYTF. CDR3 in DNA: TGCGCCAGCAGCTTGGAGGCTTCGGGACAGGGGAGGACTAATGGCTACACCTTC.

The chain links TRBV6-5 to TRBJ1-1; 8 bases are shared with TRBD1. Germline CDR1 MNHEY, CDR2 SVGAGI. The CDR3 has 15 amino acids. Unmatched junction bases numbered 8, after V lost 5 bases and J lost 3 bases. The chain's CDR3 is CASSRRDRQDTEAFF. Written as DNA, the CDR3 is TGTGCCAGCAGTCGAAGGGACAGGCAAGACACTGAAGCTTTCTTT.

The rearrangement uses TRBV11-2 and TRBJ2-2; the D gene is possibly TRBD2 (5 bases). Germline CDR1 and CDR2: SGHAT and FQNNGV. The CDR3 is 13 amino acids. Deletions cut 1 base from V and 5 bases from J, with 5 bases between. CDR3 sequence: CASSLAGTGELFF. In DNA form, the CDR3 reads TGTGCCAGCAGCTTAGCGGGGACCGGGGAGCTGTTTTTT.

This clone was picked up one time. This sequence joins TRBV4-1 and TRBJ2-2; D may be TRBD2 (5 bases). V shed 6 bases and J shed 6 bases, with 23 bases lying between them. The CDR3 runs 17 residues. CDR1 is MGHRA and CDR2 is YSYEKL in the germline V gene. The CDR3 bases are TGCGCCAGCAGTCCCCGGGTTAATAGCGTCAAGTCCGGGGAGCTGTTTTTT. This translates into CASSPRVNSVKSGELFF.

The CDR3 DNA sequence: TGTGCCAGCCGAACGCAGGGGGCCGTCTATAATTCACCCCTCCACTTT. It yields the protein CASRTQGAVYNSPLHF. The chain is built from TRBV28 and TRBJ1-6, with 8 bases matching TRBD1. The CDR3 is made up of 16 amino acids. The junction had 9 bases not matched to a gene; V was cut back by 8 bases and J by 3 bases. Per the germline V gene, CDR1 is MDHEN and CDR2 is SYDVKM.

The chain joins TRBV4-3 to TRBJ1-1; no clear D. The CDR3 is 15 amino acids. Trimming left V 0 bases short and J 1 base short, with 9 bases between. Germline CDR1 reads LGHNA; CDR2 reads YSLEER. DNA of the CDR3: TGCGCCAGCAGCCAAGATGAGGGATGGAACACTGAAGCTTTCTTT. It is translated as CASSQDEGWNTEAFF.

This clone showed up just a few times. V and J are TRBV28 and TRBJ1-5, with D hard to call. The germline V gene has CDR1 MDHEN and CDR2 SYDVKM. This CDR3 has 17 amino acids. Trimming took 3 bases from V and 3 from J, leaving 18 bases between them. CDR3 in amino acids: CASSFTSGKRDNQPQHF. CDR3 nucleotide sequence: TGTGCCAGCAGTTTTACTTCCGGGAAACGGGACAATCAGCCCCAGCATTTT.

The J gene is TRBJ2-4, the V gene TRBV11-2; 7 nucleotides agree with TRBD1. Per the germline V gene, CDR1 is SGHAT and CDR2 is FQNNGV. This CDR3 has 16 residues. Trimming at V came to 1 base and at J to 3 bases, leaving 6 bases not matched to a gene. This chain's CDR3 is CASSLAQGLSKNIQYF. In DNA, the CDR3 is TGTGCCAGCAGCTTAGCACAGGGGCTGAGCAAAAACATTCAGTACTTC.

The chain carries TRBV9 and TRBJ2-3; 13 bases are shared with TRBD2. V shed 3 bases and J 5 bases; nucleotides not matched to a gene: 3. The CDR3 loop spans 15 amino acids. Germline V gene data show CDR1 as SGDLS and CDR2 as YYNGEE. The DNA for the CDR3 is TGTGCCAGCAGCGGGGGACTAGCGGGGATAGATACGCAGTATTTT. This sequence encodes CASSGGLAGIDTQYF.

The V and J genes are TRBV2 and TRBJ1-6; the match to TRBD1 covers 9 bases. CDR3 length: 13 amino acids. The V segment lost 8 bases and the J segment 7 bases; nucleotides outside the gene matches: 3. Germline V gene data show CDR1 as SNHLY and CDR2 as FYNNEI. Here the CDR3 reads CASRDRVNSPLHF. CDR3 sequence (DNA): TGTGCCAGCCGGGACAGGGTAAATTCACCCCTCCACTTT.